The rows below give T cell receptor beta chains drawn from one sample of a study of graft-versus-host responses after intestinal transplantation. Sequencing was performed with immunoSEQ multiplex PCR; in TCRdb, only in-frame clones are kept and a portion is missing. The sample yields approximately 25,000 clones, around 94% seen once. The input for sequencing was PBMCs, taken just over 29 days after intestinal transplant. Every receptor here comes from a human patient who received an intestinal transplant, so some T cells may come from the graft donor. Each CDR3 is given with its conserved first and last residue. A D gene is named only where the DNA matches it firmly. Expanded clones get a size class; other rows say once, few or many, or leave the size out.

clone_size	v_call	d_call	j_call	cdr3_length	cdr3_nt	cdr3_aa
NA	TRBV4-1	NA	TRBJ2-7	14	TGCGCCAGCAGCCAAGATACATCTCCCTACGAGCAGTACTTC	CASSQDTSPYEQYF
NA	TRBV5-1	NA	TRBJ2-7	15	TGCGCCAGCAGCTTGGGACTTTCCGAGACCTACGAGCAGTACTTC	CASSLGLSETYEQYF
NA	TRBV4-1	NA	TRBJ1-5	15	TGCGCCAGCAGCCAAGAGGAGTATAGCAATCAGCCCCAGCATTTT	CASSQEEYSNQPQHF
NA	TRBV7-9	TRBD2	TRBJ2-7	14	TGTGCCAGCAGCTCTAGCGGGAGGACCTACGAGCAGTACTTC	CASSSSGRTYEQYF
NA	TRBV6-1	NA	TRBJ2-7	9	TGTGCCAGCGGTGACGAGCAGTACTTC	CASGDEQYF
NA	TRBV29-1	TRBD2	TRBJ2-1	13	TGCAGCGTTGTAGGACTAGCGGACAATGAGCAGTTCTTC	CSVVGLADNEQFF
once	TRBV29-1	NA	TRBJ1-1	12	TGCAGCGTTGATAAGGGGGTCGGAGAAGCTTTCTTT	CSVDKGVGEAFF
NA	TRBV30	NA	TRBJ1-2	12	TGTGCCTGGAGTGTAGAGGTAGGGGGCTACACCTTC	CAWSVEVGGYTF
NA	TRBV7-9	TRBD1	TRBJ1-6	16	TGTGCCAGCAGCAGACAGGGAGACTCCTATAATTCACCCCTCCACTTT	CASSRQGDSYNSPLHF
NA	TRBV4-1	NA	TRBJ2-7	13	TGCGCCAGCAGCCAAGTAAGCTCCTACGAGCAGTACTTC	CASSQVSSYEQYF
NA	TRBV5-1	NA	TRBJ1-1	14	TGCGCCAGCAGCCCGGAGCCGGGAAACACTGAAGCTTTCTTT	CASSPEPGNTEAFF
NA	TRBV6-5	NA	TRBJ2-1	14	TGTGCCAGCAGTTACGGGGACCTCCACAATGAGCAGTTCTTC	CASSYGDLHNEQFF
NA	TRBV28	NA	TRBJ1-2	14	TGTGCCAGCAGTTTACCAGGGGTATTGTATGGCTACACCTTC	CASSLPGVLYGYTF
NA	TRBV4-2	TRBD1	TRBJ2-7	13	TGTGCCACCGGGACAGGGGTAACCTACGAGCAGTACTTC	CATGTGVTYEQYF
NA	TRBV6-1	TRBD1	TRBJ1-5	13	TGTGCCAGCAGTAGACAGGGACCTCAGCCCCAGCATTTT	CASSRQGPQPQHF
NA	TRBV4-3	NA	TRBJ1-1	14	TGCGCCAGCAGCCAAACACAGGTGAACACTGAAGCTTTCTTT	CASSQTQVNTEAFF
NA	TRBV7-3	NA	TRBJ2-2	15	TGTGCCAGCAGCTTTGATAGCGGAAACACCGGGGAGCTGTTTTTT	CASSFDSGNTGELFF
NA	TRBV5-1	TRBD1	TRBJ2-7	15	TGCGCCAGCAGCGCCGGGACAGGGATTTCCTACGAGCAGTACTTC	CASSAGTGISYEQYF
NA	TRBV28	NA	TRBJ2-7	12	TGTGCCAGCAGTTTACTAGACTACGAGCAGTACTTC	CASSLLDYEQYF
NA	TRBV5-1	NA	TRBJ2-5	11	TGCGCCAGCAGGGTCGGAGAGACCCAGTACTTC	CASRVGETQYF
NA	TRBV19	NA	TRBJ1-5	13	TGTGCCAGTAGTATAGGCAGATATCAGCCCCAGCATTTT	CASSIGRYQPQHF
NA	TRBV12-5	NA	TRBJ1-2	14	TGTGCTAGTGGTTTGGTCCAGATGGGGCATGGCTACACCTTC	CASGLVQMGHGYTF
NA	TRBV7-2	NA	TRBJ1-1	12	TGTGCCGGCAGCTTAGGAGATCCCAGGGGCTTCTTT	CAGSLGDPRGFF
NA	TRBV2	NA	TRBJ2-1	13	TGTGCCAGCAGTGATAGGGGCCTCAATGAGCAGTTCTTC	CASSDRGLNEQFF
NA	TRBV5-4	NA	TRBJ2-7	15	TGTGCCAGCAGTCCCAACCGGGCCGAGTACAGCGAGCAGTACTTC	CASSPNRAEYSEQYF
NA	TRBV6-5	NA	TRBJ2-7	14	TGTGCCAGCAGTGAATGGGACCCGGACTACGAGCAGTACTTC	CASSEWDPDYEQYF
NA	TRBV7-6	NA	TRBJ2-1	14	TGTGCCAGCAGCTTAGGACAGGGCGGGAGTGAGCAGTTCTTC	CASSLGQGGSEQFF
NA	TRBV5-1	TRBD1	TRBJ2-5	14	TGCGCCAGCAGCTCCGGACAGGGCAGAGAGACCCAGTACTTC	CASSSGQGRETQYF
once	TRBV29-1	NA	TRBJ1-1	12	TGCAGCGTTGCAGGGTCTACGGCTGAAGCTTTCTTT	CSVAGSTAEAFF
NA	TRBV2	NA	TRBJ1-6	13	TGTGCCAGCATAACCCGGTTTTGGGAACCCCTCCACTTT	CASITRFWEPLHF
NA	TRBV5-4	NA	TRBJ1-5	14	TGTGCCAGCAGCAAATTAGAGAGCAATCAGCCCCAGCATTTT	CASSKLESNQPQHF
NA	TRBV6-1	TRBD2	TRBJ2-1	18	TGTGCCAGCAGTGAATCCCCGCCGGTAGCGGGGACGGGGGATGAGCAGTTCTTC	CASSESPPVAGTGDEQFF
NA	TRBV4-1	TRBD2	TRBJ2-7	15	TGCGCCAGCAGCCAAGTAGCGGGGCTCTCCTACGAGCAGTACTTC	CASSQVAGLSYEQYF
NA	TRBV4-1	NA	TRBJ2-7	15	TGCGCCAGCAGCCAAGACTATCAGGGAGGCTACGAGCAGTACTTC	CASSQDYQGGYEQYF
NA	TRBV27	NA	TRBJ2-5	13	TGTGCCAGCAGTTCGACAGGTCTTTTGACCCAGTACTTC	CASSSTGLLTQYF
NA	TRBV7-2	NA	TRBJ2-3	13	TGTGCCAGCAGCTTCGGGGGACCAGATACGCAGTATTTT	CASSFGGPDTQYF
NA	TRBV30	NA	TRBJ2-7	13	TGTGCCTGGAGTCTCACGGATCCCTACGAGCAGTACTTC	CAWSLTDPYEQYF
NA	TRBV4-1	TRBD2	TRBJ2-1	15	TGCGCCAGCAGCCAGTCTAGCGGGAGATACAATGAGCAGTTCTTC	CASSQSSGRYNEQFF
NA	TRBV10-3	TRBD1	TRBJ2-3	15	TGTGCCATCAGTGAAGGTCAGGGGGCAACAGATACGCAGTATTTT	CAISEGQGATDTQYF
NA	TRBV28	TRBD1	TRBJ1-3	15	TGTGCCAGCAGACCGACGGGACAGGGGGGAGTCACCATATATTTT	CASRPTGQGGVTIYF
NA	TRBV19	TRBD1	TRBJ2-7	15	TGTGCCAGTAAGGAGAGGCAGGGGGCCTCCTACGAGCAGTACTTC	CASKERQGASYEQYF
NA	TRBV6-6	NA	TRBJ1-5	14	TGTGCCAGCGAGAAAGGAGTCCCCAATCAGCCCCAGCATTTT	CASEKGVPNQPQHF
NA	TRBV7-9	NA	TRBJ2-2	16	TGTGCCAGCAGCTTAGCGGGGGGACCTGACACCGGGGAGCTGTTTTTT	CASSLAGGPDTGELFF
NA	TRBV9	TRBD2	TRBJ2-5	18	TGTGCCAGCAGCGTAGGGCGACTAGCGGGGGCCTTACAAGAGACCCAGTACTTC	CASSVGRLAGALQETQYF
NA	TRBV7-3	NA	TRBJ2-6	16	TGTGCCAGCAGCTTAATTGGGGCTGCTGGGGCCAACGTCCTGACTTTC	CASSLIGAAGANVLTF
NA	TRBV11-2	TRBD2	TRBJ2-1	14	TGTGCCAGCAGAAAGGGGTTAGCGGGCAATGAGCAGTTCTTC	CASRKGLAGNEQFF